This T cell receptor (beta chain) was observed in a study of PD-1 and CTLA-4 blockade in melanoma (dated by TCRdb to the early 2020s). Regarding the research as a whole: In patients with melanoma, the researchers looked at the effects of CTLA-4 blockade versus PD-1 blockade on the CD8 T cell response that was melanoma-reactive.

On this clone itself: The target of this receptor is not known. No clone much larger than this one lies a single base away; base qualities are absent.

CDR1 and CDR2 were assigned from the germline V gene (reference sequence) as LGHDT and YNNKEL. The CDR3 numbers 19 residues from cysteine through phenylalanine. Left in the record is the CDR3 DNA by itself, 57 bases read in frame from the first base. The trim is 1 base for V and 2 bases for J, with a gap of 23 bases between the germline ends. Library preparation employed the immunoSEQ multiplex PCR assay. TCRdb re-hosts the immuneACCESS table, in-frame sequences only. Its copies lack some clones; in the studies checked, an unresolved V gene accounts for under half of them, and the cause for the rest is not known. The sample profile shows 23,000 or so clones; around 88% of them were found once. 7.8% of the sample goes to the ten largest clones.

The receptor was derived from a human donor with melanoma. The sample was CD8+ T cells from peripheral blood, taken before anti-PD-1 treatment. This chain joins TRBV3-1 (or the pseudogene TRBV3-2) to TRBJ1-1; there is no confident call for the D gene. In nucleotides, the sequence is TGTGCCAGCAGCCAAGGGTTCCTTGGTGTGGGCGCACAAAACACTGAAGCTTTCTTT. This encodes CASSQGFLGVGAQNTEAFF.